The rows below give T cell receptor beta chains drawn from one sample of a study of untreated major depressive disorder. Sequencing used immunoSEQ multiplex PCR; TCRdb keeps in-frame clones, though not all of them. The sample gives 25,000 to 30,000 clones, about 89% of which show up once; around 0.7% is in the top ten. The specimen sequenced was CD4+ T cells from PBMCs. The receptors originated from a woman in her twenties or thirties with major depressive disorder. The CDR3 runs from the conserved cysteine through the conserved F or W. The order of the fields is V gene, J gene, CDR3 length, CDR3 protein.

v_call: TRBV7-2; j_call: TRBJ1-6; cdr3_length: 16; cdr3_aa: CASTLRVRAGNSPLHF
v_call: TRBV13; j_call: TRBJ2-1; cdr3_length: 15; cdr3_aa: CASSLGGGAYNEQFF
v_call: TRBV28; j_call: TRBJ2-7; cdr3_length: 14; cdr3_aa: CASSLPLFGYEQYF
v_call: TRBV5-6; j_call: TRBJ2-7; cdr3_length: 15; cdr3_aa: CASSLSGTASYEQYF
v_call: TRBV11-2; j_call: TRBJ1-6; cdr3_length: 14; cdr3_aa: CASSLGAYNSPLHF
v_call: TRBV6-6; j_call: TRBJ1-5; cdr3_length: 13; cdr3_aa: CASSRQSFQPQHF
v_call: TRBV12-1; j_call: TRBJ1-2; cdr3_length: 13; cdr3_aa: CASEPRTADGYTF
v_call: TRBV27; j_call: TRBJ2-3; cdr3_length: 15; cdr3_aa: CASSSLRWSTDTQYF
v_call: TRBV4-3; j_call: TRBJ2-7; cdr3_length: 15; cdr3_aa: CASSQSPHGAYEQYF
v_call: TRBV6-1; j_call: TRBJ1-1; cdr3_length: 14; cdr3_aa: CASSPEPMNTEAFF
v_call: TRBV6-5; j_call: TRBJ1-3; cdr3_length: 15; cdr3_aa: CASSPDRISGNTIYF
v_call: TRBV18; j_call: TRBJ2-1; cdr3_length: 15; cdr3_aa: CASSSIAGANNEQFF
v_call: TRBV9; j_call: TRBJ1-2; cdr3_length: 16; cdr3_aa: CASSPRVTGVSYGYTF
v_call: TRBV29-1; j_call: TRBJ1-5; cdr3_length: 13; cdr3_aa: CSVITDSNQPQHF
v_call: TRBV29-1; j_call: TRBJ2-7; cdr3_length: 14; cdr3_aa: CSVNKQGPGHEQYF
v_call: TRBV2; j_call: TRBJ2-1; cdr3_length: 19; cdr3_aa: CASRFPRDSYGKGINEQFF
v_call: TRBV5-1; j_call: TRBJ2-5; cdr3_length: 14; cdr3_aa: CASQGSIPQETQYF
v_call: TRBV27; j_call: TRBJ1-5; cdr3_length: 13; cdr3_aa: CASSFGFNQPQHF
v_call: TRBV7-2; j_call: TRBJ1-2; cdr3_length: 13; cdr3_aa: CASSQTGTYGYTF
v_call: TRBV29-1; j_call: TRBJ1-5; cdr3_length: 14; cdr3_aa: CSVSTGHSNQPQHF
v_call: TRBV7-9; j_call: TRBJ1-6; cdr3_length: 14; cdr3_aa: CASSTGQWNSPLHF
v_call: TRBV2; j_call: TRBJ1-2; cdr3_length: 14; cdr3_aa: CASSRTGGDYGYTF
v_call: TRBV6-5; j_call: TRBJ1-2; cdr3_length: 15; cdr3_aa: CASSYSGVGDYGYTF
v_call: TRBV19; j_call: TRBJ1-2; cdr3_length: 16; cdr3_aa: CASSIHSPGRRNGYTF
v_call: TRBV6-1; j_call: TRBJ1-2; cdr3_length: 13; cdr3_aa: CASSEGAGRSPPF
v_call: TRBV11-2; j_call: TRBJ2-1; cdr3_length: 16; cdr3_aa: CASSLERSSSYNEQFF
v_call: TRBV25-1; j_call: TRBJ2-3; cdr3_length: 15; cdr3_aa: CASSVLGARGDTQYF
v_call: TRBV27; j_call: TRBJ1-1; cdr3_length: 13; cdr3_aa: CASSLNRNTEAFF
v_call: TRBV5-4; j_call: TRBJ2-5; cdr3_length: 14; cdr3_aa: CASSLGQNQETQYF
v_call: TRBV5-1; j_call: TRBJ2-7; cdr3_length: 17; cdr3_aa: CASSLIPGSSGPYEQYF
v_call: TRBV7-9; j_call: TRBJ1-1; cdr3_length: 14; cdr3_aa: CASSLARGDTEAFF
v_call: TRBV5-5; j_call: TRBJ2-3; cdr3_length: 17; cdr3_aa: CASSPITGTSGSDTQYF
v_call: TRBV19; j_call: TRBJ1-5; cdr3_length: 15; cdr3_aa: CASGSERASYQPQHF
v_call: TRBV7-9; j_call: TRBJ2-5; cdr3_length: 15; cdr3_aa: CASSFGGAYRETQYF
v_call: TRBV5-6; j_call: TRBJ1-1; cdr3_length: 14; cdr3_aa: CASRPLSRGTEAFF
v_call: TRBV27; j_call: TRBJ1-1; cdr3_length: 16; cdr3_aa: CASSSNPGAGNTEAFF
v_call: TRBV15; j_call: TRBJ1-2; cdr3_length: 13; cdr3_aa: CATSTDRNYGYTF
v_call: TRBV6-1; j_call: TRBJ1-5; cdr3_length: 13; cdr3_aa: CASSENTRQPQHF
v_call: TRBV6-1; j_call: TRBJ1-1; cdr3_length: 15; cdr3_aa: CASIKPGTGNTEAFF
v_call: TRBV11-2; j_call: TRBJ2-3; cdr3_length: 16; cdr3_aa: CASSFPPRGPTDTQYF
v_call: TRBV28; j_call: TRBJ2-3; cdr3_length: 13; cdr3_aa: CASTPGFADTQYF
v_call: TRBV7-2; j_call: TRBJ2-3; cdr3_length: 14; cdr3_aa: CASSLSRASDTQYF
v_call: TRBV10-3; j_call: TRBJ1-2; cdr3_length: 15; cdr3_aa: CAISDNLWTSLGYTF
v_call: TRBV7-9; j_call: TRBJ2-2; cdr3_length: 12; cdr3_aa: CAISLETGELFF
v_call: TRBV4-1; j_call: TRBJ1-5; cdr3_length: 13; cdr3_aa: CASGRGRDEPQHF